These 14 T cell receptor beta chains originate from one sample sequenced in a study of blood T cell repertoires in COVID-19. The method was immunoSEQ multiplex PCR; TCRdb's version includes in-frame clones alone and lacks a portion of them. The sample yields roughly 250,000 clones, around 83% seen once. Sequenced material: peripheral blood. The origin of the receptors is a man in his forties with acute or convalescent COVID-19.

The chain uses TRBV27 and TRBJ1-6; 7 bases align to TRBD1. The germline CDR1 and CDR2 sequences are MNHEY and SMNVEV (reference sequence). Trimming took 4 bases from V and 11 from J; bases not matched to a gene: 8. The CDR3 is 14 residues long. Here the CDR3 reads CASSSTSGGPPLHF. CDR3 coding DNA: TGTGCCAGCAGTTCAACTTCAGGGGGACCACCCCTCCACTTT.

The chain joins TRBV9 to TRBJ2-3, with D possibly being TRBD1 (6 bases). The CDR3 totals 13 residues. The V gene lost 0 bases and the J gene lost 14 bases, with 16 bases spanning the gap. CDR1 and CDR2 (germline): SGDLS, YYNGEE. The CDR3 region has the DNA TGTGCCAGCAGCGTAGGGGAGCGGTCCAGGGGGTATTTT. Protein product: CASSVGERSRGYF.

The chain carries TRBV2 and TRBJ1-6, with TRBD1 as a possible D gene (5 bases). This CDR3 spans 14 amino acids. Germline V CDR1 and CDR2: SNHLY, FYNNEI. V dropped 8 bases and J dropped 4 bases, with 12 bases sitting between them. The CDR3 nucleotides read TGTGCCAGCGAGCGAAGGGGTTATAATTCACCCCTCCACTTT. This encodes CASERRGYNSPLHF.

V is TRBV28 and J is TRBJ1-4, with TRBD1 matching over 10 bases. From germline, CDR1 is MDHEN and CDR2 SYDVKM. This CDR3 region has 17 residues. After removal of 6 bases from V and 2 bases from J, the junction contained 9 bases not matched to a gene. The CDR3 sequence is CASRPVGQGTTNEKLFF. The CDR3 region has the DNA TGTGCCAGCAGGCCGGTGGGACAGGGGACTACTAATGAAAAACTGTTTTTT.

This clone occurred once. For the CDR3, the DNA is TGTGCCAGCAGTTACGGTTGGACTAGCGGGACTAATGAGCAGTTCTTC. It translates to CASSYGWTSGTNEQFF. The rearrangement links TRBV6-5 to TRBJ2-1; 12 bases match TRBD2. The CDR3 length is 16 residues. The V gene's germline CDR1 is MNHEY and CDR2 SVGAGI. V shed 2 bases, J shed 7 bases, and the junction held 6 bases outside the gene matches.

This chain joins TRBV9 and TRBJ1-1; 9 positions match TRBD1. The germline V gene encodes CDR1 SGDLS and CDR2 YYNGEE. The CDR3 sequence is 15 residues long. V lost 0 bases to trimming and J lost 2 bases; unmatched junction nucleotides: 2. CDR3: CASSVVGQGNTEAFF. DNA of the CDR3: TGTGCCAGCAGCGTAGTGGGACAGGGTAACACTGAAGCTTTCTTT.

This chain joins TRBV12-3 or TRBV12-4 and TRBJ1-4; D possibly corresponds to TRBD1 (5 bases). The CDR3 is 13 amino acids. The germline V and J ends were trimmed by 6 bases and 8 bases, with 13 bases remaining between them. The CDR3 DNA reads TGTGCCAGCAGCCCTCAGGGAACCGAAAAACTGTTTTTT. This gives the protein CASSPQGTEKLFF.

The chain joins TRBV11-2 to TRBJ1-6; 9 bases agree with TRBD1. V shed 5 bases, J shed 1 base, and the junction held 6 bases outside the gene matches. Germline CDR1 is SGHAT and CDR2 is FQNNGV. The CDR3 has 17 residues. CDR3 nucleotides: TGTGCCAGCAGCGTGCGGACAGGGGCTTCCTATAATTCACCCCTCCACTTT. Protein sequence: CASSVRTGASYNSPLHF.

This chain connects TRBV29-1 to TRBJ1-6; 8 bases are shared with TRBD1. The CDR3 length is 14 residues. V dropped 4 bases and J dropped 8; count of bases not matched to a gene: 7. Germline V gene sequence: CDR1 SQVTM, CDR2 ANQGSEA. CDR3 region: CSVGGDRRDSPLHF. The CDR3 DNA reads as TGCAGCGTTGGAGGGGACAGGCGGGATTCACCCCTCCACTTT.

Only one count was recorded for this clone. The chain joins TRBV27 to TRBJ1-1, with TRBD1 as a possible D gene (6 bases). The CDR3 runs 13 residues. V lost 6 bases to trimming and J lost 0 bases, with 8 bases between them. The V gene's germline CDR1 is MNHEY and CDR2 SMNVEV (reference sequence). CDR3 in DNA: TGTGCCAGCAGGACAGGCATGAACACTGAAGCTTTCTTT. Its translation: CASRTGMNTEAFF.

V is TRBV6-5 and J is TRBJ1-2; no clear D gene. Germline V lookup: CDR1 MNHEY, CDR2 SVGAGI. The CDR3 is 13 amino acids. Trimming stripped 7 bases from V and 2 bases from J, with 11 bases between. CDR3 coding DNA: TGTGCCAGCACCTCCACAGCAAACTATGGCTACACCTTC. Its protein product is CASTSTANYGYTF.

The V gene is TRBV19, the J gene TRBJ2-2; tentatively, D is TRBD2 (7 bases). Germline lookup yields CDR1 LNHDA and CDR2 SQIVND (reference sequence). This CDR3 contains 16 residues. Trimming cost V 6 bases and J 4 bases, with 18 bases left between them. Here the CDR3 reads CASSSGGGAGTGELFF. CDR3 coding DNA: TGTGCCAGTAGCTCTGGGGGGGGCGCCGGCACCGGGGAGCTGTTTTTT. The full variable domain, its missing parts supplied by reference TRBV19 and TRBJ2-2, is DGGITQSPKYLFRKEGQNVTLSCEQNLNHDAMYWYRQDPGQGLRLIYYSQIVNDFQKGDIAEGYSVSREKKESFPLTVTSAQKNPTAFYLCASSSGGGAGTGELFFGEGSRLTVL.

The chain is built from TRBV6-4 and TRBJ2-3; D might be TRBD2 (5 bases). Deletions cut 0 bases from V and 5 bases from J, with 12 bases between. The CDR3 loop spans 15 amino acids. Germline V CDR1 and CDR2: MRHNA, SNTAGT. The CDR3 DNA sequence: TGTGCCAGCAGTGACTCGAGACGGGGAGAAGATACGCAGTATTTT. Protein sequence: CASSDSRRGEDTQYF.

CDR3 DNA: TGTGCCAGCAGGCTAGCGGCTCAAGAGACCCAGTACTTC. It specifies CASRLAAQETQYF. The chain uses TRBV6-5 and TRBJ2-5, with TRBD2 matching over 7 bases. The CDR3 extends over 13 amino acids. Germline values: CDR1 MNHEY, CDR2 SVGAGI. Losses at the gene ends were 6 bases for V and 2 bases for J; bases not matched to a gene: 3.